The 3 T cell receptor beta chains below come from one sample, sequenced in a study of technical replicates of blood from a handful of donors. TCRdb's copy holds only in-frame clones and misses some; the assay was immunoSEQ multiplex PCR. This sample carries about 82,000 clones, over 90% of them seen once, and the ten largest clones take under 0.5%. The sequenced material came from T cells isolated from PBMCs. The receptors originated from a human donor in good health.

This chain joins TRBV15 and TRBJ1-1; D is unclear. Germline CDR1 LNHNV, CDR2 YYDKDF (reference sequence). V was pared by 4 bases and J by 3 bases, with 15 bases between. CDR3 length equals 15 residues. CDR3: CATSNERVGDTEAFF. DNA for the CDR3: TGTGCCACCAGCAATGAGAGGGTGGGCGACACTGAAGCTTTCTTT.

The sample holds one count of this clone. The V gene is TRBV25-1, the J gene TRBJ2-3, with a tentative D call TRBD2 (6 bases). Trimming took 3 bases from V and 6 from J, leaving 16 bases between them. Germline V gene data show CDR1 as MGHDK and CDR2 as SYGVNS. This CDR3 contains 15 residues. This CDR3 is CASSDDRGSGDTQYF. The CDR3 DNA is TGTGCCAGCAGTGATGACCGGGGGTCAGGGGATACGCAGTATTTT.

V usage is TRBV7-9 and J usage is TRBJ1-1, with 7 bases identical to TRBD1. Germline V gives CDR1 SEHNR, CDR2 FQNEAQ (reference sequence). The CDR3 loop spans 14 amino acids. V trimming: 4 bases; J trimming: 6 bases; junction bases outside the gene matches: 8. The DNA for the CDR3 is TGTGCCAGCAGCTACCGACAGGGTTGGCCTGAAGCTTTCTTT. It yields the protein CASSYRQGWPEAFF.